This T cell receptor (beta chain) appears in the sequencing data of a study of blood T cells in healthy people across ages. This clonotype was seen a few times. Sample-barcoded 5' priming and a J-beta primer mix drove a second PCR of about 7 to 12 cycles. TCRdb processed the 5' RACE reads anew with MiXCR; each CDR3 protein has one entry. The sample records hundreds of thousands of distinct CDR3 sequences, roughly 56% being singletons. V lost 4 bases to trimming and J lost 4 bases, with 7 bases between them. Looked up from germline, CDR1 is MNHNY and CDR2 is SVGAGI (reference sequence). The CDR3 is 12 residues long.

Sequenced input: blood. The origin of this receptor is a man aged 40-49 years in good health. The V and J genes are TRBV6-6 and TRBJ2-5, with D maybe TRBD2 (5 bases). Here the CDR3 DNA reads TGTGCCAGCAGTTCGAGGGCAGAGACCCAGTACTTC. Translated, it gives CASSSRAETQYF.